The 22 T cell receptor beta chains reported below all come from one sample, sequenced in a study of human T cells and chemical hapten exposure. TCRdb ran MiXCR on the RACE reads and lists one entry per CDR3 protein. The sample has 250,000 or so distinct CDR3 sequences; roughly 7.7% are singletons. Documented time point: pre-sensitization, week 0. Treatment here: therapeutic diphenylcyclopropenone sensitization with weekly scalp DPC. The sample consisted of whole blood, taken in connection with sensitization to the hapten diphenylcyclopropenone (DPC). All receptors come from a man younger than 35 with alopecia areata. Some clones in this sample may be carry-over from other donors' samples.

In its sample, this clonotype was seen a few times. The chain has TRBV12-3 or TRBV12-4 and TRBJ1-1; 8 bases are shared with TRBD1. This CDR3 is built from 17 residues. J was trimmed by 3 bases and V by 3 bases; bases with no gene match: 12. This chain's CDR3 is CASSFNSGRGPDTEAFF. CDR3 coding DNA: TGTGCCAGCAGTTTTAATAGCGGCAGGGGGCCGGACACTGAAGCTTTCTTT.

This clonotype was picked up many times. The chain carries TRBV2 and TRBJ2-7, with a weak D call TRBD2 (5 bases). The CDR3 loop spans 12 amino acids. Germline V gives CDR1 SNHLY, CDR2 FYNNEI. The germline V and J ends were trimmed by 6 bases and 7 bases, with 13 bases remaining between them. CDR3 region: CASRDETGEQYF. DNA for the CDR3: TGTGCCAGCAGGGACGAGACGGGGGAGCAGTACTTC.

At least ten counts were recorded for this clonotype. The chain couples TRBV6-1 to TRBJ2-7; perhaps TRBD1 as D (6 bases). The CDR3 is 13 amino acids. Germline lookup yields CDR1 MNHNS and CDR2 SASEGT. Deletions cut 7 bases from V and 4 bases from J, with 14 bases between. CDR3 DNA: TGTGCCAGCAAAAGACAACAGGGTTACGAGCAGTACGTC. Translated: CASKRQQGYEQYV.

This rearrangement joins TRBV10-3 to TRBJ1-3; D is unresolved. Trimming cost V 7 bases and J 0 bases, with 13 bases left between them. The CDR3 contains 15 residues. Germline CDR1 and CDR2: ENHRY and SYGVKD. The CDR3 coding sequence is TGTGCCATCACCGCCGGGAGATCCTCTGGAAACACCATATATTTT. Translation gives CAITAGRSSGNTIYF.

This clonotype was observed a few times. The rearrangement links TRBV5-1 to TRBJ1-3; D not certain. Trimming removed 3 bases at V and 4 bases at J, with 11 bases between. The CDR3 totals 14 residues. Germline V gene data show CDR1 as SGHRS and CDR2 as YFSETQ. Here the CDR3 reads CASSSDGLGNTIYF. The CDR3 DNA sequence: TGCGCCAGCAGCTCGGACGGACTCGGAAACACCATATATTTT.

This clonotype was picked up a small number of times. The chain combines TRBV27 with TRBJ2-2, with D unclear. The germline CDR1 and CDR2 sequences are MNHEY and SMNVEV (reference sequence). The CDR3 length is 16 residues. V was clipped by 5 bases and J by 5 bases, with 18 bases between them. CDR3 nucleotides: TGTGCCAGCAGTCCCTTCACCCCGGAATTGACCGGGGAGCTGTTTTTT. This sequence encodes CASSPFTPELTGELFF.

This clonotype was seen at least ten times. V usage is TRBV7-2 and J usage is TRBJ2-3, with D possibly being TRBD1 (6 bases). Per the germline V gene, CDR1 is SGHTA and CDR2 is FQGNSA. V was clipped by 4 bases and J by 7 bases, with 12 bases between them. This CDR3 contains 13 residues. In DNA form, the CDR3 reads TGTGCCAGCAGCTCCGACAGGATCCATACGCAGTATTTT. Residues: CASSSDRIHTQYF. The full variable domain, rest sourced from reference TRBV7-2 and TRBJ2-3, is GAGVSQSPSNKVTEKGKDVELRCDPISGHTALYWYRQSLGQGLEFLIYFQGNSAPDKSGLPSDRFSAERTGGSVSTLTIQRTQQEDSAVYLCASSSDRIHTQYFGPGTRLTVL.

The gene calls are TRBV6-2 or TRBV6-3 and TRBJ1-2, with a weak D call TRBD1 (6 bases). The CDR3 is 14 residues long. Germline CDR1 reads MNHEY; CDR2 reads SVGEGT. The V end lost 6 bases, the J end lost 2 bases, and 13 bases lay between the germline ends. This CDR3 reads CASSATGVNYGYTF. The CDR3 DNA sequence: TGTGCCAGCAGCGCGACAGGAGTCAACTATGGCTACACCTTC.

This clonotype was picked up a small number of times. The rearrangement links TRBV9 to TRBJ2-3, with D tentatively TRBD2 (5 bases). CDR3 length equals 13 residues. The germline V gene has CDR1 SGDLS and CDR2 YYNGEE. V shed 3 bases and J shed 6 bases, with 11 bases lying between them. Here the CDR3 reads CASSANTGDTQYF. The CDR3 DNA reads TGTGCCAGCAGCGCAAATACGGGGGATACGCAGTATTTT.

There are a few counts of this clonotype. J is TRBJ2-3 and V is TRBV10-3, with D perhaps matching TRBD2 (6 bases). Germline V gives CDR1 ENHRY, CDR2 SYGVKD. V dropped 6 bases and J dropped 1 base, with 17 bases sitting between them. The CDR3 has 16 amino acids. The CDR3: CAIRKGRGSRTDTQYF. The CDR3 coding sequence is TGTGCCATCAGGAAAGGACGGGGGTCGCGCACAGATACGCAGTATTTT.

This chain joins TRBV6-6 and TRBJ2-2; 10 nucleotides line up with TRBD2. Unmatched junction bases numbered 12, after V lost 7 bases and J lost 4 bases. Germline V gene data show CDR1 as MNHNY and CDR2 as SVGAGI (reference sequence). The CDR3 is made up of 17 amino acids. The CDR3, as DNA: TGTGCCAGCAATTTCCAGCGGGGGGGCCCGGTCACCGGGGAGCTGTTTTTT. Translation gives CASNFQRGGPVTGELFF.

The table lists this clonotype with a few counts. This sequence joins TRBV11-2 and TRBJ2-2, with D hard to call. Germline CDR1 is SGHAT and CDR2 is FQNNGV. The CDR3 is 13 residues long. V was trimmed by 8 bases and J by 0 bases, leaving 7 bases between them. The CDR3 bases are TGTGCCAGCCGGAGTCCGAACACCGGGGAGCTGTTTTTT. Translating gives CASRSPNTGELFF.

Ten or more counts support this clonotype. The rearrangement links TRBV29-1 to TRBJ2-1, with 11 positions matching TRBD1. Germline V gene sequence: CDR1 SQVTM, CDR2 ANQGSEA. The V and J ends lost 7 bases and 9 bases, in that order; junction bases with no gene match: 14. The CDR3 is 15 residues long. CDR3 in amino acids: CSADSGQGGRGEQFF. The CDR3 DNA is TGCAGCGCCGATTCGGGACAGGGGGGACGAGGTGAGCAGTTCTTC.

This clonotype has ten or more counts. The rearrangement uses TRBV4-1 and TRBJ2-7; 7 nucleotides align to TRBD1. The ends lost 0 bases at V and 0 bases at J; junction bases unmatched: 2. The CDR3 totals 15 residues. The germline V gene has CDR1 MGHRA and CDR2 YSYEKL. CDR3 residues: CASSQDRDSSYEQYF. For the CDR3, the DNA is TGCGCCAGCAGCCAAGACCGGGACAGCTCCTACGAGCAGTACTTC.

This clonotype was seen a handful of times. The chain couples TRBV7-2 to TRBJ1-2; 7 bases agree with TRBD1. V lost 2 bases and J lost 6; bases outside the gene matches: 12. The CDR3 is 16 amino acids. Germline V gene lookup returns CDR1 SGHTA and CDR2 FQGNSA. CDR3 sequence (DNA): TGTGCCAGCAGCTTACGGACAGGTTATTTGGAAAATGGCTACACCTTC. Protein: CASSLRTGYLENGYTF.

The chain combines TRBV6-6 with TRBJ1-1; D is perhaps TRBD1 (5 bases). Germline V gene data show CDR1 as MNHNY and CDR2 as SVGAGI (reference sequence). This CDR3 has 14 residues. The ends were cut back, 6 bases at V and 7 bases at J, with 18 bases in the middle. CDR3 nucleotides: TGTGCCAGCAGGAACCAGGGAAGGGTAGGTGAAGCTTTCTTT. Protein sequence: CASRNQGRVGEAFF.

The chain has TRBV25-1 and TRBJ1-6; 9 nucleotides line up with TRBD1. V was pared by 3 bases and J by 3 bases, with 9 bases of the junction left unmatched. The CDR3 is 18 amino acids. Germline V gives CDR1 MGHDK, CDR2 SYGVNS. CDR3 sequence: CASSDRPGQGLYNSPLHF. In DNA, the CDR3 is TGTGCCAGCAGTGATAGACCGGGACAGGGCCTCTATAATTCACCCCTCCACTTT.

This clonotype was seen a few times. The J gene is TRBJ1-6, the V gene TRBV7-2; D ambiguous. Trimming removed 5 bases from V and 8 bases from J, with 13 bases in between. CDR1 SGHTA and CDR2 FQGNSA come from the germline V gene. The CDR3 covers 14 residues. CDR3 sequence (DNA): TGTGCCAGCAGCCCAGCGGGCCTCTATTCACCCCTCCACTTT. Translated, it gives CASSPAGLYSPLHF. The variable domain in full, completed from reference TRBV7-2 and TRBJ1-6, reads GAGVSQSPSNKVTEKGKDVELRCDPISGHTALYWYRQSLGQGLEFLIYFQGNSAPDKSGLPSDRFSAERTGGSVSTLTIQRTQQEDSAVYLCASSPAGLYSPLHFGNGTRLTVT.

A remark on this clonotype: A much larger clonotype is one base distant, so this may be a read error. Here the CDR3 omits its conserved ending phenylalanine or tryptophan, so a read error is the likely source. The chain combines TRBV4-3 with TRBJ1-4; D gene uncertain. The CDR3 sequence is 15 residues long. Deletions cut 4 bases from V and 3 bases from J, with 12 bases between. Germline V gene sequence: CDR1 LGHNA, CDR2 YSLEER. The CDR3 protein is CASSPRPGANEKLFS. The CDR3 bases are TGCGCCAGCAGCCCCCGTCCAGGAGCTAATGAAAAACTGTTTTCT.

CDR3 bases: TGTGCCAGCAGTGTTGGGAGTCTCCCCAATCAGCCCCAGCATTTT. Translation: CASSVGSLPNQPQHF. The rearrangement links TRBV6-1 to TRBJ1-5; D is uncertain. Germline values: CDR1 MNHNS, CDR2 SASEGT. This CDR3 is 15 amino acids long. V dropped 4 bases and J dropped 3 bases, with 13 bases sitting between them.

CDR3 nucleotide sequence: TGCAGCCCCATCGGGGGAGGGCATGGCTACACCTTC. Residues: CSPIGGGHGYTF. J is TRBJ1-2 and V is TRBV29-1, with D perhaps TRBD1 (5 bases). The germline V and J ends were trimmed by 8 bases and 6 bases, with 16 bases remaining between them. The CDR3 covers 12 residues. Germline V gene data show CDR1 as SQVTM and CDR2 as ANQGSEA.

The chain carries TRBV7-9 and TRBJ1-4; TRBD1 aligns across 7 bases. The CDR3 loop spans 15 amino acids. From germline, CDR1 is SEHNR and CDR2 FQNEAQ (reference sequence). The V segment lost 5 bases and the J segment 7 bases; nucleotides outside the gene matches: 10. The CDR3 here is CASSQLTGPIEKLFF. The DNA for the CDR3 is TGTGCCAGCAGCCAGCTGACAGGGCCGATTGAAAAACTGTTTTTT.